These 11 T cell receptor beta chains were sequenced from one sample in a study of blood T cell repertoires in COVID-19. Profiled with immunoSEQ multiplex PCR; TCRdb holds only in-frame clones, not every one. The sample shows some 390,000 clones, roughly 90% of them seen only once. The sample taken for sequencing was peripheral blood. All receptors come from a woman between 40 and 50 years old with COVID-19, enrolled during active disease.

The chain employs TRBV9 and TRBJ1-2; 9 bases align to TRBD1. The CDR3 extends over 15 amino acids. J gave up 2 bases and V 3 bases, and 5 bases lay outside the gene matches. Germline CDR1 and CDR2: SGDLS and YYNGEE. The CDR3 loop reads CASSAGTGRNYGYTF. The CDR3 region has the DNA TGTGCCAGCAGCGCCGGGACAGGGAGAAACTATGGCTACACCTTC.

The CDR3 is CASSFASGGWNEQFF. CDR3 coding DNA: TGTGCCAGCAGCTTCGCTAGCGGGGGGTGGAATGAGCAGTTCTTC. The chain is built from TRBV5-5 and TRBJ2-1, with 11 nucleotides matching TRBD2. V lost 2 bases, J lost 7 bases, and 5 bases stayed unmatched. The CDR3 loop spans 15 amino acids. The germline V gene encodes CDR1 SGHKS and CDR2 YYEKEE (reference sequence).

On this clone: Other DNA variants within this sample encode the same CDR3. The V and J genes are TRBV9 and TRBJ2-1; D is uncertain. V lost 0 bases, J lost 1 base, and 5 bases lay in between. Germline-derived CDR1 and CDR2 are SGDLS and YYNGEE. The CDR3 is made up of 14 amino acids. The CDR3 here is CASSVGLSYNEQFF. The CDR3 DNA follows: TGTGCCAGCAGCGTAGGACTGTCCTACAATGAGCAGTTCTTC.

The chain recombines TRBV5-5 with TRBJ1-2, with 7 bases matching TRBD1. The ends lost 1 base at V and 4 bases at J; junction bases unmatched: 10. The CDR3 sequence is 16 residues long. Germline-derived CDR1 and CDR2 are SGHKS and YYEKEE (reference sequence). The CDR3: CASSLTLPGQSYGYTF. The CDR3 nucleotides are TGTGCCAGCAGCTTGACGCTTCCGGGACAGAGCTATGGCTACACCTTC.

The chain's CDR3 is CASSLGGTYPETQYF. In nucleotides, the CDR3 is TGTGCCAGCAGCTTAGGGGGGACATACCCGGAGACCCAGTACTTC. V is TRBV11-3 and J is TRBJ2-5; TRBD1 is a possible D gene (6 bases). The germline gives CDR1 SGHNT, CDR2 YENEEA. The CDR3 spans 15 residues. Trimming cost V 1 base and J 5 bases, with 14 bases left between them.

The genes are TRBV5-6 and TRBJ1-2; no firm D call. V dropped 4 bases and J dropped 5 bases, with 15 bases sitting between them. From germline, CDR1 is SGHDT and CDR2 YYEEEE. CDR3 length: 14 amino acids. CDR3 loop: CASSPTETLYGYTF. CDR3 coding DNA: TGTGCCAGCAGCCCCACAGAGACGTTATATGGCTACACCTTC.

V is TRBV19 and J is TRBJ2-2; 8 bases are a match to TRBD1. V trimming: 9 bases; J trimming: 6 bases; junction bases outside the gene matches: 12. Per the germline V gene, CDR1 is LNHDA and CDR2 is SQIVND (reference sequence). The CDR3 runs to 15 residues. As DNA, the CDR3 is TGTGCCAGCGACCCAAGGACAGGGCGCGCCGGGGAGCTGTTTTTT. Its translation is CASDPRTGRAGELFF.

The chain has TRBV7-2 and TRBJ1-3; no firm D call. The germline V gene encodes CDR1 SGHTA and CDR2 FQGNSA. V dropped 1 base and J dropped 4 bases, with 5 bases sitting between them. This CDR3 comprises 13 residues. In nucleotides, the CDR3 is TGTGCCAGCAGCTTAGACGGGGGAAACACCATATATTTT. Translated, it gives CASSLDGGNTIYF. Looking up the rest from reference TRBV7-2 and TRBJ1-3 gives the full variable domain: GAGVSQSPSNKVTEKGKDVELRCDPISGHTALYWYRQSLGQGLEFLIYFQGNSAPDKSGLPSDRFSAERTGGSVSTLTIQRTQQEDSAVYLCASSLDGGNTIYFGEGSWLTVV.

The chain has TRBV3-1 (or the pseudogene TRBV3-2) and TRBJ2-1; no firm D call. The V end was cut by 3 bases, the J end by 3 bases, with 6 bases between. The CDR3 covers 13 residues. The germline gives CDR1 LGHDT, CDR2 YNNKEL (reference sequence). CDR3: CASSQGYYNEQFF. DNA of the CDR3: TGTGCCAGCAGCCAGGGCTACTACAATGAGCAGTTCTTC.

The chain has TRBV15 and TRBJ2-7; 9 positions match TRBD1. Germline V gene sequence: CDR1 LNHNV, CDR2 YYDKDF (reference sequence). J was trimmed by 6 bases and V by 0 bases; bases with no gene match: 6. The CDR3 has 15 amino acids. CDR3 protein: CATSREGQGSGEQYF. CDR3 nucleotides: TGTGCCACCAGCAGAGAGGGACAGGGAAGCGGCGAGCAGTACTTC.

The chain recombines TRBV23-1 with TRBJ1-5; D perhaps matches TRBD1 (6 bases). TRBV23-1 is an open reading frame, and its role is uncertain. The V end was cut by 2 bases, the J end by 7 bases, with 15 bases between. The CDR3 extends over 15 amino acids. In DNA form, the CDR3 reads TGCGCCAGCAGTCAAGGGACCTGGGGGGGCCAGCCCCAGCATTTT. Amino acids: CASSQGTWGGQPQHF.